This T cell receptor (beta chain) was identified during a study of shared clonotypes between healthy human individuals. V lost 6 bases, J lost 7 bases, and 6 bases stayed unmatched. Germline V gene data show CDR1 as MRHNA and CDR2 as SNTAGT. CDR3 length: 13 amino acids. The repertoire was sequenced with immunoSEQ multiplex PCR; TCRdb's copy has only in-frame clones and lacks some. The top ten clones hold about 1.2% of a sample with over a million clones, approximately 97% of them seen once. The sample comprised naive CD4+ T cells sorted from blood. The subset was: CD45RA+ positively selected. The sequence came from a man between 25 and 39 years old in good health. The chain carries TRBV6-4 and TRBJ2-1; 7 nucleotides align to TRBD1. The CDR3 DNA sequence: TGTGCCAGCAGAGGGACAGCAGGTAATGAGCAGTTCTTC. Translated: CASRGTAGNEQFF.